What follows describes a single TCR beta chain. Its antigen is undetermined. This sample stems from a study of CD8+ T cells in alopecia areata. For the study at large: Tofacitinib was taken orally by treated patients, and the dose was 5 to 10 mg twice daily.

Treatment described: oral pan-JAK inhibitor, 5-10 mg twice daily. Collected material from alopecia areata patients comprised lesional scalp punch biopsies and peripheral blood. Investigators sorted PBMCs to obtain both CD4+ and CD8+ T cells. After isolation, RNA underwent reverse transcription to generate cDNA as the sequencing template. Here immunoSEQ multiplex PCR was the method, and the copy in TCRdb shows in-frame clones only, minus some. The sample shows some 220,000 clones, about 50% of them seen only once. Study conclusions and caveats: Sequences from scalp samples also cover resident alphabeta T cells of normal skin.

CDR3 size: 15 residues. The ends lost 0 bases at V and 6 bases at J; junction bases unmatched: 6. The germline V gene encodes CDR1 MGHRA and CDR2 YSYEKL. The V call is TRBV4-1, the J call TRBJ2-3; 7 bases are shared with TRBD2. The clonotype was recovered from a human donor with alopecia areata. The sample was CD4+ T cells sorted from blood, taken at week 4, from a patient treated with tofacitinib. DNA for the CDR3: TGCGCCAGCAGCCAAGATTGGACTAGACAGGATACGCAGTATTTT. Residues: CASSQDWTRQDTQYF.